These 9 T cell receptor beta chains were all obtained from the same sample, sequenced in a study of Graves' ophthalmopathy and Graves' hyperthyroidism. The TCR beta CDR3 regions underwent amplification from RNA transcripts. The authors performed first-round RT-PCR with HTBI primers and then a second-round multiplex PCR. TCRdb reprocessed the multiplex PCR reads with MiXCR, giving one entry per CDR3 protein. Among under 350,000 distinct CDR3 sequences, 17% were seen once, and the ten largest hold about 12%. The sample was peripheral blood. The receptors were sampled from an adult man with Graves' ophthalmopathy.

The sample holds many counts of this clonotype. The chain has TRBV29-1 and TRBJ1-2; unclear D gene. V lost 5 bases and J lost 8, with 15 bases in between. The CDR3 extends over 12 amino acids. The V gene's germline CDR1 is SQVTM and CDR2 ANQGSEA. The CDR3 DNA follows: TGCAGCGTTCGGGTCCAAGTGGGGGGCTACACCTTC. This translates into CSVRVQVGGYTF.

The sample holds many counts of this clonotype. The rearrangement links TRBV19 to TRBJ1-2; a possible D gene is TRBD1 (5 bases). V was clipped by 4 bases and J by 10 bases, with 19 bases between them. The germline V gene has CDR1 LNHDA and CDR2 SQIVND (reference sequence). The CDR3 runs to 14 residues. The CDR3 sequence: CASSRDPGVPFYTF. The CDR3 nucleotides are TGTGCCAGTAGTAGGGACCCGGGAGTCCCCTTCTACACCTTC.

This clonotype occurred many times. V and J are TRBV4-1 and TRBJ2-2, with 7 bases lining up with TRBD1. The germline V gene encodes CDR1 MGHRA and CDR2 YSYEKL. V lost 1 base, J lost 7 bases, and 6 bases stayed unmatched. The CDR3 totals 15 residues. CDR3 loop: CASSQGDRAGGELFF. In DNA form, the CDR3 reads TGCGCCAGCAGCCAAGGAGACAGGGCGGGCGGGGAGCTGTTTTTT.

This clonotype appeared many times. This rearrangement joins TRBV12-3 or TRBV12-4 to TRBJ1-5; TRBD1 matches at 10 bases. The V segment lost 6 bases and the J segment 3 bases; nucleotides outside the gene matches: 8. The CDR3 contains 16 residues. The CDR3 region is CASSGQGGGVNQPQHF. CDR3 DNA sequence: TGTGCCAGCAGCGGACAGGGGGGTGGTGTCAATCAGCCCCAGCATTTT.

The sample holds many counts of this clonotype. CDR3 in amino acids: CASSYTASGRANSYEQYF. In DNA, the CDR3 is TGTGCCAGCAGTTACACCGCTAGCGGGAGGGCCAATTCCTACGAGCAGTACTTC. This rearrangement joins TRBV6-2 or TRBV6-3 to TRBJ2-7, with 12 bases that match TRBD2. Germline CDR1 and CDR2: MNHEY and SVGEGT. The junction had 9 bases not matched to a gene; V was cut back by 2 bases and J by 1 base. The CDR3 length is 18 residues.

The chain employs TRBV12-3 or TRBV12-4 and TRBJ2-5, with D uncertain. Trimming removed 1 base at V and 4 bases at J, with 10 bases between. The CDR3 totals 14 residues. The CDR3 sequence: CASSLVLGLETQYF. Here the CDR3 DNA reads TGTGCCAGCAGTTTAGTGTTGGGGTTAGAGACCCAGTACTTC.

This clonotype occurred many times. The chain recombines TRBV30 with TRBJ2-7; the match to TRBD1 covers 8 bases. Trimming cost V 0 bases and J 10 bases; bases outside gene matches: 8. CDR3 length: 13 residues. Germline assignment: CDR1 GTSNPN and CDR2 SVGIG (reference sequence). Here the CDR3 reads CAWSVTDRVGQYF. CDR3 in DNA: TGTGCCTGGAGTGTAACGGACAGGGTCGGACAGTACTTC.

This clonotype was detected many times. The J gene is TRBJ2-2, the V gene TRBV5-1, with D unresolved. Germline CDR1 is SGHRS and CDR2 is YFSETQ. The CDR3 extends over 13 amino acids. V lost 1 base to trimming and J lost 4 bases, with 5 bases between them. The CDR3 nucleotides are TGCGCCAGCAGCTTGACATTCACCGGGGAGCTGTTTTTT. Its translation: CASSLTFTGELFF.

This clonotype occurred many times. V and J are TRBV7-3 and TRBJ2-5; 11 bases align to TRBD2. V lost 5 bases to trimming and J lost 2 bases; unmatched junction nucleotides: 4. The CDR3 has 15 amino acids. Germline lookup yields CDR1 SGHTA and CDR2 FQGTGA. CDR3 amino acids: CASSPGTSGQETQYF. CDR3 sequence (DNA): TGTGCCAGCAGCCCCGGGACTAGCGGACAAGAGACCCAGTACTTC.